The rows below give T cell receptor beta chains drawn from one sample of a study of shared clonotypes between healthy human individuals. The repertoire was sequenced with immunoSEQ multiplex PCR; TCRdb's copy has only in-frame clones and lacks some. The table lists millions of clones, about 95% of them singletons. Material for sequencing was naive CD8+ T cells sorted from blood. These receptors originate from a man younger than 35 in good health. Each CDR3 is given with its conserved first and last residue. The order of the fields is D gene, clone size, V gene, J gene, CDR3 DNA, CDR3 protein. D genes are given only for firm matches. Size is stated for part of the rows, as once, few or many counts, or as a class when the clone is expanded.

.,.,TRBV7-8,TRBJ2-1,TGTGCCAGCAGCCCCCGGGTGGGCGGCCATAATGAGCAGTTCTTC,CASSPRVGGHNEQFF
.,.,TRBV5-8,TRBJ1-3,TGTGCCAGCAGCTTGGACGTCTACTCTGGAAACACCATATATTTT,CASSLDVYSGNTIYF
.,.,TRBV2,TRBJ1-1,TGTGCCAGCAGGCAAATGACTAACACTGAAGCTTTCTTT,CASRQMTNTEAFF
.,.,TRBV5-5,TRBJ2-6,TGTGCCAGCAGCTTGGGATACTCTGGGGCCAACGTCCTGACTTTC,CASSLGYSGANVLTF
.,.,TRBV11-2,TRBJ2-7,TGTGCCAGCAGCCCCACCCGGGACGAGCAGTACTTC,CASSPTRDEQYF
.,.,TRBV11-2,TRBJ2-7,TGTGCCAGCAGCTTAGGGGGGACTCCCTACGAGCAGTACTTC,CASSLGGTPYEQYF
TRBD1,.,TRBV7-9,TRBJ1-2,TGTGCCAGCAGCTCAGGACAGGGGGGAGTTGAAGGCTACACCTTC,CASSSGQGGVEGYTF
TRBD1,.,TRBV7-9,TRBJ1-1,TGTGCCAGCAGAGGAGGGGGCTTCACTGAAGCTTTCTTT,CASRGGGFTEAFF
.,.,TRBV10-1,TRBJ2-1,TGCGCCAGCAGTGTCGACTTCACCTACAATGAGCAGTTCTTC,CASSVDFTYNEQFF
.,.,TRBV30,TRBJ2-2,TGTGCCTGGAGTCCACCGAACACCGGGGAGCTGTTTTTT,CAWSPPNTGELFF
.,.,TRBV28,TRBJ1-5,TGTGCCAGCAGTTTTAGGGGGACGGTCCATCAGCCCCAGCATTTT,CASSFRGTVHQPQHF
TRBD2,.,TRBV11-2,TRBJ2-7,TGTGCCAGCAGCTTAGTCGGTAGCGGGATTTACGAGCAGTACTTC,CASSLVGSGIYEQYF
.,.,TRBV7-9,TRBJ1-4,TGTGCCAGCACCCTCCCAATACCTGGGGCGTCCGAACCCAATGAAAAACTGTTTTTT,CASTLPIPGASEPNEKLFF
.,.,TRBV9,TRBJ1-4,TGTGCCAGCAGCGTAGAGGCAGGGCCTGCAACTAATGAAAAACTGTTTTTT,CASSVEAGPATNEKLFF
.,.,TRBV7-9,TRBJ2-2,TGTGCCAGCAGCGTAGACTTATTCACCGGGGAGCTGTTTTTT,CASSVDLFTGELFF
TRBD1,.,TRBV27,TRBJ1-6,TGTGCCAGCAGTTCCGGGACAGCGAATTCACCCCTCCACTTT,CASSSGTANSPLHF
.,.,TRBV7-8,TRBJ2-7,TGTGCCAGCAGCCGAATGGACAGCTCCTACGAGCAGTACTTC,CASSRMDSSYEQYF
TRBD1,.,TRBV4-3,TRBJ1-4,TGCGCCAGCAGCCAGGGACAGGGGGCAGGTGAAAAACTGTTTTTT,CASSQGQGAGEKLFF
.,.,TRBV7-9,TRBJ1-1,TGTGCCAGCAGCTTAGCGGGGCAGGGATTCTCTGAAGCTTTCTTT,CASSLAGQGFSEAFF
.,.,TRBV5-1,TRBJ2-1,TGCGCCAGCAGCTTAGAGACAGCCTACAATGAGCAGTTCTTC,CASSLETAYNEQFF
TRBD1,.,TRBV7-9,TRBJ2-2,TGTGCCAGCTCAGCCGGGACAGACCATCTTTCTTATCACACCGGGGAGCTGTTTTTT,CASSAGTDHLSYHTGELFF
.,once,TRBV27,TRBJ2-6,TGTGCCAGCAGCTTAGATGGGTCTGAGGCCAACGTCCTGACTTTC,CASSLDGSEANVLTF
.,.,TRBV13,TRBJ2-1,TGTGCCAGCAGCTCGACCGGGACGCCTGGGAATGAGCAGTTCTTC,CASSSTGTPGNEQFF
.,.,TRBV2,TRBJ2-6,TGTGCCGGCTCAGGGCCGTACATCTCTGGGGCCAACGTCCTGACTTTC,CAGSGPYISGANVLTF
.,.,TRBV5-6,TRBJ2-7,TGTGCCAGCAGCTTGGCGGGAGATTTCTACGAGCAGTACTTC,CASSLAGDFYEQYF
TRBD2,.,TRBV27,TRBJ2-1,TGTGCCAGCAGTCAAGGAGGAGTAGCGGGAGTGTGGAATGAGCAGTTCTTC,CASSQGGVAGVWNEQFF
.,.,TRBV5-1,TRBJ2-7,TGCGCCAGCAGCTTGACTAGGGGAAACTACGAGCAGTACTTC,CASSLTRGNYEQYF
.,.,TRBV15,TRBJ1-1,TGTGCCACCAGCAGAGATTCGCCGGCAGCTTTCTTT,CATSRDSPAAFF
.,.,TRBV29-1,TRBJ2-5,TGCAGCGTTGAAGGTGTGGCCCCAGAGACCCAGTACTTC,CSVEGVAPETQYF
.,.,TRBV27,TRBJ2-1,TGTGCCAGCATTTTCGGTGGGGAGCAGTTCTTC,CASIFGGEQFF